This TCR beta chain is from a study of T-cell memory formation after mild COVID-19. Via MiXCR, TCRdb re-called the 5' RACE reads, giving one row per CDR3 protein. Of over 450,000 distinct CDR3 sequences listed, 20% are singletons. This CDR3 contains 11 residues. Per germline, CDR1 SGHDN and CDR2 FVKESK. After removal of 4 bases from V and 12 bases from J, the junction contained 4 bases not matched to a gene. The chain has TRBV14 and TRBJ2-7; the match to TRBD2 covers 9 bases. Sequenced: PBMCs or a T cell subset sorted from them (not recorded which). The TCR comes from an adult woman who had mild COVID-19 (a few samples of this study predate the infection). Cell type and time point are not known. The CDR3, as DNA: TGTGCCAGCAGCCGAGCGGGAGGATTGTACTTC. Its protein is CASSRAGGLYF.